This entry lists 26 T cell receptor beta chains sequenced from one sample in a study of shared clonotypes between healthy human individuals. Sequencing was performed with immunoSEQ multiplex PCR; in TCRdb, only in-frame clones are kept and a portion is missing. The table has about 300,000 clones, about 74% seen once. Sequencing input: memory CD4+ T cells sorted from blood. Indicated subset: CD45RA-negative fraction. Source of these receptors: a man aged 25 to 40 in good health.

CDR3: CASSLLVALEQYF. In DNA form, the CDR3 reads TGTGCCAGCAGCTTATTGGTAGCCCTCGAGCAGTACTTC. The chain links TRBV7-2 to TRBJ2-7; D is ambiguous. The germline V gene has CDR1 SGHTA and CDR2 FQGNSA. This CDR3 spans 13 amino acids. Trimming shortened V by 2 bases and J by 6 bases, and 11 bases separated the two germline ends.

The chain carries TRBV28 and TRBJ2-3, with 12 bases fitting TRBD2. CDR1 is MDHEN and CDR2 is SYDVKM in the germline V gene. Germline trimming cut 8 bases from V and 2 bases from J; bases unmatched to any gene: 2. This CDR3 spans 14 amino acids. The CDR3 nucleotides are TGTGCCAGCGGACTAGCGGGGTACACAGATACGCAGTATTTT. Encoded protein: CASGLAGYTDTQYF.

Comments on this clone: One end of the junction does not line up with germline, which may come from a read error. The chain links TRBV29-1 to TRBJ2-1; 16 bases match TRBD2. The CDR3 runs 18 residues. CDR1 and CDR2 (germline): SQVTM, ANQGSEA. The CDR3 coding sequence is TGCAGCGTGGAAGGGACTAGCGGGAGGGCCGGGTCCTACAATGAGCAGTTCTTC. This gives the protein CSVEGTSGRAGSYNEQFF.

V usage is TRBV11-2 and J usage is TRBJ1-4, with no clear D. This CDR3 is built from 12 residues. V gave up 5 bases and J gave up 5 bases, with 6 bases separating them. CDR1 and CDR2 (germline): SGHAT, FQNNGV. CDR3 nucleotides: TGTGCCAGCAGCCGGGCCAATGAAAAACTGTTTTTT. Translating it yields CASSRANEKLFF.

The CDR3 here is CASSLVAGGPYEQYF. The CDR3 DNA is TGTGCCAGCAGCTTAGTAGCGGGAGGGCCTTACGAGCAGTACTTC. The J gene is TRBJ2-7, the V gene TRBV7-2, with 11 bases aligning to TRBD2. Germline CDR1 reads SGHTA; CDR2 reads FQGNSA. The CDR3 has 15 residues. After removal of 1 base from V and 4 bases from J, the junction contained 3 bases not matched to a gene.

The chain is built from TRBV28 and TRBJ2-1; D uncertain. In germline, CDR1 is MDHEN, CDR2 SYDVKM. CDR3 length equals 17 residues. Between the trimmed V and J ends, which lost 5 bases and 4 bases, there was a span of 21 bases. This CDR3 reads CASSPADGFEIYNEQFF. The DNA for the CDR3 is TGTGCCAGCAGTCCCGCGGACGGGTTCGAGATATACAATGAGCAGTTCTTC.

The V gene is TRBV7-2, the J gene TRBJ1-2; D unclear. Germline CDR1 and CDR2: SGHTA and FQGNSA. CDR3 length: 14 residues. The V end was cut by 2 bases, the J end by 4 bases, with 11 bases between. The CDR3 region has the DNA TGTGCCAGCAGCTTAAATAAGGGAGGCTATGGCTACACCTTC. Protein sequence: CASSLNKGGYGYTF.

V usage is TRBV29-1 and J usage is TRBJ2-5, with D perhaps matching TRBD2 (7 bases). V lost 7 bases, J lost 5 bases, and 17 bases lay in between. Germline values: CDR1 SQVTM, CDR2 ANQGSEA. The CDR3 has 13 amino acids. The chain's CDR3 is CSAESRGGETQYF. In DNA form, the CDR3 reads TGCAGCGCGGAGTCGAGGGGGGGGGAGACCCAGTACTTC.

The V call is TRBV29-1, the J call TRBJ1-1; 8 bases line up with TRBD1. Germline lookup yields CDR1 SQVTM and CDR2 ANQGSEA. Germline trimming cut 7 bases from V and 0 bases from J; bases unmatched to any gene: 10. There are 15 residues in the CDR3. CDR3 DNA sequence: TGCAGCGGAGCAGGGGGCTGGGGCATGAACACTGAAGCTTTCTTT. Amino acids: CSGAGGWGMNTEAFF. The full variable domain, in which reference TRBV29-1 and TRBJ1-1 provide the parts outside the CDR3, is SAVISQKPSRDICQRGTSLTIQCQVDSQVTMMFWYRQQPGQSLTLIATANQGSEATYESGFVIDKFPISRPNLTFSTLTVSNMSPEDSSIYLCSGAGGWGMNTEAFFGQGTRLTVV.

This chain connects TRBV25-1 to TRBJ2-1, with TRBD2 matching over 9 bases. V dropped 4 bases and J dropped 5; count of bases not matched to a gene: 6. Germline CDR1 MGHDK, CDR2 SYGVNS. CDR3 size: 15 residues. CDR3 region: CASSGAGGPHNEQFF. In DNA, the CDR3 is TGTGCCAGCAGTGGGGCGGGAGGGCCTCACAATGAGCAGTTCTTC. The variable domain in full, with the rest retrieved from reference TRBV25-1 and TRBJ2-1, is EADIYQTPRYLVIGTGKKITLECSQTMGHDKMYWYQQDPGMELHLIHYSYGVNSTEKGDLSSESTVSRIRTEHFPLTLESARPSHTSQYLCASSGAGGPHNEQFFGPGTRLTVL.

The chain couples TRBV11-2 to TRBJ2-4, with TRBD1 matching over 8 bases. The germline gives CDR1 SGHAT, CDR2 FQNNGV. The CDR3 has 17 amino acids. V lost 5 bases, J lost 7 bases, and 16 bases stayed unmatched. CDR3 DNA sequence: TGTGCCAGCAGCCCCCAGTGGCCGACAGGGGATAGTAACATTCAGTACTTC. This gives the protein CASSPQWPTGDSNIQYF.

This clone was counted a single time. The chain carries TRBV5-4 and TRBJ2-3, with 8 bases identical to TRBD1. Germline CDR1 is SGHNT and CDR2 is YYREEE (reference sequence). The ends lost 4 bases at V and 4 bases at J; junction bases unmatched: 5. This CDR3 is 14 amino acids long. The CDR3 here is CASSDGQGADTQYF. The CDR3 coding sequence is TGTGCCAGCAGCGACGGACAGGGCGCAGATACGCAGTATTTT.

The CDR3 sequence is CASSPRHGQGAEAFF. The CDR3 DNA sequence: TGTGCCAGCTCACCACGCCACGGACAGGGGGCTGAAGCTTTCTTT. The rearrangement links TRBV18 to TRBJ1-1; 10 bases are shared with TRBD1. Germline values: CDR1 KGHSH, CDR2 LQKENI. This CDR3 is built from 15 residues. J gave up 6 bases and V 1 base, and 5 bases lay outside the gene matches.

This chain joins TRBV19 and TRBJ2-1, with TRBD2 identical over 10 bases. The CDR3 runs 15 residues. Germline-derived CDR1 and CDR2 are LNHDA and SQIVND (reference sequence). V shed 6 bases, J shed 8 bases, and the junction held 10 bases outside the gene matches. This CDR3 reads CASSQEREGFYEQFF. The CDR3 DNA sequence: TGTGCCAGTAGCCAGGAGCGGGAGGGATTTTATGAGCAGTTCTTC.

There are a few counts of this clone. CDR3 loop: CSVVGQGTPGANVLTF. CDR3 DNA sequence: TGCAGCGTTGTGGGGCAGGGGACCCCTGGGGCCAACGTCCTGACTTTC. The chain is built from TRBV29-1 and TRBJ2-6, with D tentatively TRBD1 (6 bases). Trimming removed 4 bases at V and 2 bases at J, with 15 bases between. The CDR3 covers 16 residues. Germline V CDR1 and CDR2: SQVTM, ANQGSEA.

With respect to this clone: Other DNA variants within this sample encode the same CDR3. The V gene is TRBV30, the J gene TRBJ1-5; no reliable D call. V was shortened by 0 bases and J by 0 bases, with 3 bases between the two germline ends. Looked up from germline, CDR1 is GTSNPN and CDR2 is SVGIG (reference sequence). The CDR3 runs 13 residues. CDR3 nucleotide sequence: TGTGCCTGGAGTGTAAGTAGCAATCAGCCCCAGCATTTT. This encodes CAWSVSSNQPQHF.

This clone was seen many times. The chain links TRBV28 to TRBJ1-2, with D maybe TRBD1 (5 bases). Germline-derived CDR1 and CDR2 are MDHEN and SYDVKM. This CDR3 has 13 amino acids. V was clipped by 2 bases and J by 4 bases, with 8 bases between them. The CDR3, as DNA: TGTGCCAGCAGTTTAATGGGGGGCTATGGCTACACCTTC. This gives the protein CASSLMGGYGYTF.

J is TRBJ2-1 and V is TRBV5-6; D perhaps matches TRBD2 (6 bases). The CDR3 is 16 residues long. Trimming shortened V by 3 bases and J by 0 bases, and 13 bases separated the two germline ends. The germline V gene encodes CDR1 SGHDT and CDR2 YYEEEE. The CDR3: CASSSKRVGSYNEQFF. The DNA of the CDR3 is TGTGCCAGCAGCTCCAAGCGGGTCGGCTCCTACAATGAGCAGTTCTTC.

This clone has just one count. This chain connects TRBV6-4 to TRBJ2-2; D is tentatively TRBD1 or TRBD2 (5 bases each). V lost 4 bases and J lost 2, with 8 bases in between. The CDR3 is 14 amino acids. CDR1 and CDR2 (germline): MRHNA, SNTAGT. The CDR3 DNA is TGTGCCAGCAGTGTGGGACCCAACACCGGGGAGCTGTTTTTT. Its protein is CASSVGPNTGELFF.

This sequence joins TRBV5-5 and TRBJ2-6, with D perhaps TRBD2 (6 bases). Germline V CDR1 and CDR2: SGHKS, YYEKEE (reference sequence). The CDR3 contains 17 residues. The V end was cut by 4 bases, the J end by 0 bases, with 14 bases between. CDR3 bases: TGTGCCAGCAGCAGGGACTTTAAGATCTCTGGGGCCAACGTCCTGACTTTC. Translating gives CASSRDFKISGANVLTF.

J is TRBJ2-7 and V is TRBV6-6; D uncertain. CDR3 length equals 15 residues. CDR1 is MNHNY and CDR2 is SVGAGI in the germline V gene (reference sequence). Trimming pared 6 bases from V and 6 bases from J, leaving 21 bases between. CDR3 bases: TGTGCCAGCAGCCGGGTCCTAGGAGAACACTCCGAGCAGTACTTC. Translation gives CASSRVLGEHSEQYF.

V and J are TRBV6-5 and TRBJ2-7, with 7 bases aligning to TRBD1. Germline assignment: CDR1 MNHEY and CDR2 SVGAGI. V was pared by 11 bases and J by 3 bases, with 10 bases of the junction left unmatched. The CDR3 is 13 amino acids. DNA for the CDR3: TGTGCCGTACGAAGGAGACAGGGCTACGAGCAGTACTTC. As protein: CAVRRRQGYEQYF.

The chain recombines TRBV25-1 with TRBJ1-4, with D unresolved. The CDR3 is made up of 15 amino acids. Germline CDR1 MGHDK, CDR2 SYGVNS. Between the trimmed V and J ends, which lost 3 bases and 4 bases, there was a span of 12 bases. The CDR3 loop is CASSEPGINNEKLFF. CDR3 DNA: TGTGCCAGCAGTGAGCCCGGTATAAATAATGAAAAACTGTTTTTT.

The chain has TRBV5-6 and TRBJ1-4; no definite D call. The CDR3 sequence is 15 residues long. Trimming removed 1 base at V and 8 bases at J, with 15 bases between. Germline CDR1 reads SGHDT; CDR2 reads YYEEEE. Here the CDR3 reads CASSLRFNQNEKLFF. The CDR3 coding sequence is TGTGCCAGCAGCTTGAGGTTTAATCAGAACGAAAAACTGTTTTTT.

A word on this clone: This may arise from a read error, as a much more abundant clone is one base away. The same CDR3 is also encoded by other DNA sequences in this sample. J is TRBJ2-7 and V is TRBV29-1; D unclear. V was cut by 4 bases and J by 2 bases, with 6 bases left in between. This CDR3 comprises 11 residues. Germline V lookup: CDR1 SQVTM, CDR2 ANQGSEA. The CDR3 sequence is CSVGAAYEQYF. For the CDR3, the DNA is TGCAGCGTTGGCGCAGCCTACGAGCAGTACTTC.

The rearrangement links TRBV2 to TRBJ2-3; TRBD2 might be the D (6 bases). Germline loops: CDR1 SNHLY, CDR2 FYNNEI. V was clipped by 7 bases and J by 0 bases, with 14 bases between them. The CDR3 extends over 15 amino acids. The CDR3: CASIELRGSTDTQYF. The CDR3 DNA reads as TGTGCCAGCATCGAGTTGCGGGGTAGCACAGATACGCAGTATTTT.